This T cell receptor beta chain emerged from a study of early T cells in non-severe SARS-CoV-2 infection. The CDR3 consists of 15 residues. V was trimmed by 6 bases and J by 2 bases, leaving 15 bases between them. Germline loops: CDR1 MRHNA, CDR2 SNTAGT. This clonotype was counted only a few times. TCRdb independently ran MiXCR on the 5' RACE reads; one entry per CDR3 protein. The table includes roughly 53,000 distinct CDR3 sequences, around 10% detected once. The rearrangement uses TRBV6-4 and TRBJ2-3, with D tentatively TRBD2 (5 bases). The source was whole blood, collected at baseline. This TCR came from an adult who was a healthcare worker with PCR-confirmed SARS-CoV-2 infection or an uninfected control (not recorded which). In DNA form, the CDR3 reads TGTGCCAGCAGGGTGGAGGCCGGGGTCACAGATACGCAGTATTTT. Translating it yields CASRVEAGVTDTQYF.